One and the same sample provided the 21 T cell receptor beta chains below, sequenced in a study of cytotoxic CD8 clonotypes in ibrutinib-treated CLL. The repertoire was sequenced with immunoSEQ multiplex PCR; TCRdb's copy has only in-frame clones and lacks some. The table has 130,000 or so clones, 70% to 90% seen once. The source material was PBMCs, sampled after 24 months of ibrutinib treatment. The source is a human donor with chronic lymphocytic leukemia.

The chain employs TRBV4-3 and TRBJ2-7; 7 nucleotides align to TRBD2. CDR1 and CDR2 from the germline V gene are LGHNA and YSLEER. Germline trimming cut 2 bases from V and 12 bases from J; bases unmatched to any gene: 16. The CDR3 runs to 15 residues. The CDR3 loop is CASSQSAGAMPTMYF. The CDR3 DNA reads TGCGCCAGCAGCCAATCGGCGGGAGCCATGCCCACCATGTACTTC.

On this clone: The identical CDR3 is also encoded by other nucleotide sequences in the sample. The chain couples TRBV30 to TRBJ1-5, with D uncertain. CDR1 GTSNPN and CDR2 SVGIG come from the germline V gene (reference sequence). This CDR3 region has 13 residues. V dropped 0 bases and J dropped 0 bases, with 3 bases sitting between them. CDR3 amino acids: CAWSVSSNQPQHF. The CDR3 DNA reads as TGTGCCTGGAGTGTATCTAGCAATCAGCCCCAGCATTTT. The full variable domain, completed using reference TRBV30 and TRBJ1-5, is SQTIHQWPATLVQPVGSPLSLECTVEGTSNPNLYWYRQAAGRGLQLLFYSVGIGQISSEVPQNLSASRPQDRQFILSSKKLLLSDSGFYLCAWSVSSNQPQHFGDGTRLSIL.

The chain employs TRBV28 and TRBJ2-7; D remains ambiguous. Looked up from germline, CDR1 is MDHEN and CDR2 is SYDVKM. V was shortened by 3 bases and J by 2 bases, with 8 bases between the two germline ends. This CDR3 comprises 13 residues. In DNA form, the CDR3 reads TGTGCCAGCAGTTTCCCTAGACCCTACGAGCAGTACTTC. Translation gives CASSFPRPYEQYF.

The chain couples TRBV7-3 to TRBJ2-3; D assignment may be TRBD1 or TRBD2 (6 bases each). The V gene's germline CDR1 is SGHTA and CDR2 FQGTGA. V lost 5 bases, J lost 2 bases, and 17 bases lay in between. CDR3 length: 16 amino acids. CDR3 region: CASSPAPGAATDTQYF. CDR3 nucleotides: TGTGCCAGCAGCCCCGCGCCGGGGGCGGCCACAGATACGCAGTATTTT. The whole variable domain, filled in from reference TRBV7-3 and TRBJ2-3, reads GAGVSQTPSNKVTEKGKYVELRCDPISGHTALYWYRQSLGQGPEFLIYFQGTGAADDSGLPNDRFFAVRPEGSVSTLKIQRTERGDSAVYLCASSPAPGAATDTQYFGPGTRLTVL.

This chain joins TRBV30 and TRBJ1-1; a possible D gene is TRBD1 (5 bases). V dropped 3 bases and J dropped 3 bases, with 26 bases sitting between them. CDR3 length equals 18 residues. Per the germline V gene, CDR1 is GTSNPN and CDR2 is SVGIG (reference sequence). The CDR3 reads CAWSHRDPTILRDTEAFF. The CDR3 nucleotides read TGTGCCTGGAGCCACCGGGACCCCACGATTTTAAGGGACACTGAAGCTTTCTTT.

The V gene is TRBV11-2, the J gene TRBJ1-2; TRBD1 matches 7 bases. Germline CDR1 and CDR2: SGHAT and FQNNGV. Trimming cost V 5 bases and J 7 bases; bases outside gene matches: 7. This CDR3 contains 13 residues. CDR3 sequence: CASSRDRAIGYTF. In DNA, the CDR3 is TGTGCCAGCAGCCGAGACAGGGCGATTGGCTACACCTTC.

The chain combines TRBV7-3 with TRBJ2-7; TRBD2 agrees at 13 bases. The V gene's germline CDR1 is SGHTA and CDR2 FQGTGA. The CDR3 spans 18 residues. With V trimmed by 1 base and J by 6 bases, 12 bases remained unmatched. CDR3 loop: CASSLSGMWTSGSSEQYF. DNA for the CDR3: TGTGCCAGCAGCTTAAGTGGTATGTGGACTAGCGGGAGTAGCGAGCAGTACTTC.

This clone has only one observation. This chain uses TRBV7-3 with TRBJ2-7, with D perhaps matching TRBD1 (5 bases). From germline, CDR1 is SGHTA and CDR2 FQGTGA. CDR3 size: 14 residues. Trimming cost V 5 bases and J 0 bases, with 11 bases left between them. CDR3 bases: TGTGCCAGCAGCCTTACCGACAGCTCCTACGAGCAGTACTTC. Translation gives CASSLTDSSYEQYF.

This rearrangement joins TRBV28 to TRBJ1-2; D not certain. The CDR3 length is 9 residues. Trimming pared 10 bases from V and 7 bases from J, leaving 7 bases between. Germline V gene lookup returns CDR1 MDHEN and CDR2 SYDVKM. CDR3 bases: TGTGCCACATTAAGTGGCTACACCTTC. Protein product: CATLSGYTF.

The chain combines TRBV7-2 with TRBJ2-7, with TRBD2 identical over 9 bases. CDR3 size: 16 residues. Germline assignment: CDR1 SGHTA and CDR2 FQGNSA. V dropped 1 base and J dropped 2; count of bases not matched to a gene: 6. The DNA for the CDR3 is TGTGCCAGCAGCTTAGAGGGGACTAGCCCTACCTACGAGCAGTACTTC. The encoded protein is CASSLEGTSPTYEQYF.

This chain links TRBV18 with TRBJ1-1; 9 bases are shared with TRBD1. The J segment lost 6 bases and the V segment lost 3 bases, leaving 5 bases of the junction unmatched. This CDR3 region has 14 residues. Germline V gene data show CDR1 as KGHSH and CDR2 as LQKENI. Written as DNA, the CDR3 is TGTGCCAGCTCACCGGAGACAGGGGGGCCTGAAGCTTTCTTT. It translates to CASSPETGGPEAFF.

The rearrangement links TRBV7-2 to TRBJ1-5, with D tentatively TRBD1 (6 bases). V was clipped by 1 base and J by 6 bases, with 13 bases between them. The CDR3 is 15 residues long. Germline V gene data show CDR1 as SGHTA and CDR2 as FQGNSA. The CDR3 region is CASSLGGGIGQPQHF. The CDR3 coding sequence is TGTGCCAGCAGCTTAGGAGGGGGTATCGGTCAGCCCCAGCATTTT.

The sample holds a few counts of this clone. This sequence joins TRBV7-3 and TRBJ1-1; TRBD1 matches at 9 bases. Trimming cost V 5 bases and J 11 bases; bases outside gene matches: 6. The CDR3 spans 12 residues. The V gene's germline CDR1 is SGHTA and CDR2 FQGTGA. For the CDR3, the DNA is TGTGCCAGCAGCACGGACAGGGGTGACGCTTTCTTT. Residues: CASSTDRGDAFF. Looking up the rest from reference TRBV7-3 and TRBJ1-1 gives the full variable domain: GAGVSQTPSNKVTEKGKYVELRCDPISGHTALYWYRQSLGQGPEFLIYFQGTGAADDSGLPNDRFFAVRPEGSVSTLKIQRTERGDSAVYLCASSTDRGDAFFGQGTRLTVV.

The chain uses TRBV11-2 and TRBJ2-5; 9 bases map to TRBD2. The CDR3 loop spans 17 amino acids. The ends lost 3 bases at V and 5 bases at J; junction bases unmatched: 13. From germline, CDR1 is SGHAT and CDR2 FQNNGV. The CDR3 nucleotides are TGTGCCAGCAGCTTGTACGGGACTAGCAAGTCTGGTGAGACCCAGTACTTC. It encodes CASSLYGTSKSGETQYF.

The chain is built from TRBV28 and TRBJ1-4; possibly TRBD1 for D (6 bases). Germline CDR1 is MDHEN and CDR2 is SYDVKM. Trimming took 7 bases from V and 8 from J, leaving 26 bases between them. The length of the CDR3 is 17 residues. CDR3 residues: CASTRFGGPSRGEKLFF. The CDR3 region has the DNA TGTGCCAGCACCAGGTTCGGGGGGCCTTCGCGGGGCGAAAAACTGTTTTTT.

This rearrangement joins TRBV5-8 to TRBJ2-5; D unresolved. CDR3 length: 12 amino acids. Trimming removed 0 bases at V and 5 bases at J, with 5 bases between. The germline V gene encodes CDR1 SGHTS and CDR2 YDEGEE. CDR3 residues: CASSLAVETQYF. CDR3 nucleotide sequence: TGTGCCAGCAGCTTGGCGGTGGAGACCCAGTACTTC.

The V and J genes are TRBV5-1 and TRBJ2-4; weak D call: TRBD1 (5 bases). V was clipped by 0 bases and J by 7 bases, with 8 bases between them. CDR3 length: 13 amino acids. CDR1 SGHRS and CDR2 YFSETQ come from the germline V gene. In DNA form, the CDR3 reads TGCGCCAGCAGCTTGGCCCAGGGTAACATTCAGTACTTC. It codes for CASSLAQGNIQYF.

This chain joins TRBV5-3 and TRBJ1-6; possible D gene TRBD1, 6 bases. TRBV5-3 is an open reading frame whose function is uncertain. V was cut by 3 bases and J by 10 bases, with 29 bases left in between. There are 19 residues in the CDR3. As DNA, the CDR3 is TGTGCCAGAAGCTCCCGGGACCCAGGCAGGGGAGGGGCCGGCTCACCCCTCCACTTT. Encoded protein: CARSSRDPGRGGAGSPLHF.

This clone was recorded only once. The rearrangement joins TRBV29-1 to TRBJ2-1; unclear D gene. This CDR3 has 13 amino acids. V was clipped by 1 base and J by 9 bases, with 13 bases between them. Per germline, CDR1 SQVTM and CDR2 ANQGSEA. The CDR3 region has the DNA TGCAGCGTTGAAGGTAATCAGAGTAGTGAGCAGTTCTTC. It is translated as CSVEGNQSSEQFF.

The gene calls are TRBV27 and TRBJ2-4; possibly TRBD1 for D (6 bases). V was shortened by 10 bases and J by 3 bases, with 19 bases between the two germline ends. Germline V gives CDR1 MNHEY, CDR2 SMNVEV (reference sequence). The CDR3 contains 15 residues. The CDR3 spells CATVGQQLGKNIQYF. As DNA, the CDR3 is TGTGCCACAGTAGGACAGCAGCTGGGCAAAAACATTCAGTACTTC.

The chain uses TRBV7-2 and TRBJ2-1; D ambiguous. Trimming removed 5 bases from V and 4 bases from J, with 9 bases in between. The germline V gene encodes CDR1 SGHTA and CDR2 FQGNSA. CDR3 length equals 13 residues. CDR3 DNA: TGTGCCAGCAGCCCCCGCTCATACAATGAGCAGTTCTTC. Translating gives CASSPRSYNEQFF.